The 4 T cell receptor beta chains below come from one sample, sequenced in a study of early stage breast cancer tumors. Profiled with immunoSEQ multiplex PCR; TCRdb holds only in-frame clones, not every one. The table includes around 28,000 clones, roughly two thirds detected once. Sequencing was carried out using blood. The receptors were sampled from a person aged 50 to 59 with breast cancer.

This chain connects TRBV2 to TRBJ2-1; 11 bases match TRBD2. The junction had 4 bases not matched to a gene; V was cut back by 3 bases and J by 6 bases. This CDR3 has 15 residues. Per germline, CDR1 SNHLY and CDR2 FYNNEI. The CDR3 reads CASSEGSGRVNEQFF. The DNA for the CDR3 is TGTGCCAGCAGTGAGGGTAGCGGGAGGGTCAATGAGCAGTTCTTC.

V usage is TRBV6-1 and J usage is TRBJ1-2; 11 bases line up with TRBD1. The CDR3 is 13 amino acids. CDR1 and CDR2 (germline): MNHNS, SASEGT. The CDR3 nucleotides are TGTGTGGGGGCGGGACAGGGGGACTATGGCTACACCTTC. Translated: CVGAGQGDYGYTF.

This chain joins TRBV6-1 and TRBJ2-1; 9 nucleotides match TRBD2. Germline CDR1 is MNHNS and CDR2 is SASEGT. The junction had 2 bases not matched to a gene; V was cut back by 4 bases and J by 1 base. The CDR3 extends over 15 amino acids. CDR3 nucleotide sequence: TGTGCCAGCAGTGGTAGCGGGAGATCCTACAATGAGCAGTTCTTC. This encodes CASSGSGRSYNEQFF.

This clone showed up just a few times. This chain joins TRBV7-9 and TRBJ2-7, with 8 bases aligning to TRBD2. Looked up from germline, CDR1 is SEHNR and CDR2 is FQNEAQ (reference sequence). CDR3 length equals 14 residues. V gave up 3 bases and J gave up 5 bases; unmatched junction bases: 6. For the CDR3, the DNA is TGTGCCAGCAGCTTGCAAGCGGGAGAAAACGAGCAGTACTTC. Its protein product is CASSLQAGENEQYF.